The 26 T cell receptor beta chains below all came from one sample that was sequenced in a study of CD8+ T cells in alopecia areata. RNA was extracted and reverse transcribed into cDNA as the sequencing template. Measured with immunoSEQ multiplex PCR; TCRdb has only the in-frame clones, and not every one. The sample consists of 120,000 or so clones, approximately 38% of them appearing once. The specimen sequenced was CD4+ T cells sorted from blood. The receptors here all came from a human donor with alopecia areata.

The chain joins TRBV7-2 to TRBJ2-5; the match to TRBD1 covers 9 bases. The V gene's germline CDR1 is SGHTA and CDR2 FQGNSA. Unmatched junction bases numbered 3, after V lost 0 bases and J lost 4 bases. This CDR3 region has 15 residues. CDR3: CASSLATGGGETQYF. In DNA form, the CDR3 reads TGTGCCAGCAGCTTAGCGACAGGGGGAGGAGAGACCCAGTACTTC.

V and J are TRBV7-2 and TRBJ2-1; 12 bases line up with TRBD2. The V segment lost 2 bases and the J segment 7 bases; nucleotides outside the gene matches: 9. The CDR3 runs to 17 residues. CDR1 and CDR2 from the germline V gene are SGHTA and FQGNSA. CDR3 protein: CASSLKTSGGGGNEQFF. CDR3 DNA sequence: TGTGCCAGCAGCTTAAAGACTAGCGGGGGCGGAGGGAATGAGCAGTTCTTC.

The chain recombines TRBV6-6 with TRBJ2-7; the D gene is possibly TRBD1 (6 bases). The V gene's germline CDR1 is MNHNY and CDR2 SVGAGI (reference sequence). The V and J ends lost 6 bases and 1 base respectively, with 16 bases between them. The CDR3 runs to 15 residues. The CDR3 region has the DNA TGTGCCAGCAGGGGAGCGACAGGCCCGTCCTACGAGCAGTACTTC. Translating it yields CASRGATGPSYEQYF.

The sample holds a few counts of this clone. The rearrangement uses TRBV28 and TRBJ2-1; 7 bases fit TRBD1. Unmatched junction bases numbered 0, after V lost 3 bases and J lost 1 base. In germline, CDR1 is MDHEN, CDR2 SYDVKM. CDR3 length: 14 amino acids. The CDR3 region has the DNA TGTGCCAGCAGTTTGGGACAGTCCTACAATGAGCAGTTCTTC. Amino acids: CASSLGQSYNEQFF.

This clone has just a few counts. This chain joins TRBV14 and TRBJ2-7, with D possibly TRBD2 on 6 matching bases. CDR3 length: 15 amino acids. Germline-derived CDR1 and CDR2 are SGHDN and FVKESK. The V gene lost 1 base and the J gene lost 0 bases, with 10 bases spanning the gap. This chain's CDR3 is CASSQVGGSSYEQYF. As DNA, the CDR3 is TGTGCCAGCAGCCAAGTTGGGGGGAGCTCCTACGAGCAGTACTTC.

V is TRBV29-1 and J is TRBJ2-5; 15 bases fit TRBD2. The V gene's germline CDR1 is SQVTM and CDR2 ANQGSEA. CDR3 size: 17 residues. Trimming at V came to 6 bases and at J to 5 bases, leaving 13 bases not matched to a gene. CDR3 region: CSVDDGLAGGPWETQYF. In DNA form, the CDR3 reads TGCAGCGTGGATGATGGACTAGCGGGGGGGCCATGGGAGACCCAGTACTTC.

The chain recombines TRBV29-1 with TRBJ1-3; TRBD1 is a possible D gene (5 bases). Germline CDR1 SQVTM, CDR2 ANQGSEA. CDR3 length: 14 residues. Trimming left V 4 bases short and J 4 bases short, with 14 bases between. CDR3 sequence (DNA): TGCAGCGTTGTTGGGGGGTCCCCGGGAAACACCATATATTTT. It yields the protein CSVVGGSPGNTIYF.

This clone was counted between two and nine times. CDR3 DNA sequence: TGTGCCAGCAGTAGAGACAGGTACGGTGAAGCTTTCTTT. Translation gives CASSRDRYGEAFF. This sequence joins TRBV7-2 and TRBJ1-1; weak D call: TRBD1 (6 bases). CDR1 and CDR2 (germline): SGHTA, FQGNSA. This CDR3 has 13 residues. V lost 6 bases, J lost 7 bases, and 15 bases lay in between.

This clone has more than one count but fewer than ten. The rearrangement joins TRBV7-3 to TRBJ1-1, with a possible D match to TRBD1 (6 bases). Germline lookup yields CDR1 SGHTA and CDR2 FQGTGA. The CDR3 spans 14 residues. The germline V and J ends were trimmed by 2 bases and 1 base, with 8 bases remaining between them. The CDR3 DNA reads as TGTGCCAGCAGCTTAGGGGGACAGAACACTGAAGCTTTCTTT. It specifies CASSLGGQNTEAFF.

This clone came up a few times. The V call is TRBV29-1, the J call TRBJ2-7, with 9 positions matching TRBD1. J lost 2 bases, V lost 4 bases, and 3 bases had no gene match. Germline CDR1 and CDR2: SQVTM and ANQGSEA. This CDR3 comprises 13 residues. The CDR3 region is CSVAGTGTYEQYF. CDR3 bases: TGCAGCGTTGCAGGGACAGGGACCTACGAGCAGTACTTC.

This clone was counted between two and nine times. This chain joins TRBV4-3 and TRBJ2-5; D gene ambiguous. CDR1 LGHNA and CDR2 YSLEER come from the germline V gene. Trimming left V 0 bases short and J 4 bases short, with 12 bases between. The CDR3 consists of 15 residues. CDR3 coding DNA: TGCGCCAGCAGCCAAGAACTGAAACTTCCAGAGACCCAGTACTTC. Translating it yields CASSQELKLPETQYF.

In this sample, this clone turned up a few times. The gene calls are TRBV7-3 and TRBJ2-3; either TRBD1 or TRBD2 may supply D (5 bases each). V lost 4 bases and J lost 8, with 10 bases in between. Germline assignment: CDR1 SGHTA and CDR2 FQGTGA. The CDR3 is made up of 12 amino acids. CDR3 amino acids: CASSSTGGTQYF. CDR3 DNA: TGTGCCAGCAGCTCAACAGGAGGTACGCAGTATTTT.

This chain joins TRBV6-1 and TRBJ2-7; a possible D gene is TRBD2 (6 bases). Germline assignment: CDR1 MNHNS and CDR2 SASEGT. V shed 3 bases and J shed 2 bases, with 11 bases lying between them. The CDR3 loop spans 14 amino acids. CDR3 bases: TGTGCCAGCAGTGATGGGACTCCTCCCTACGAGCAGTACTTC. It codes for CASSDGTPPYEQYF.

This clone was counted a few times. The gene calls are TRBV19 and TRBJ2-1; TRBD2 matches 12 bases. This CDR3 region has 15 residues. V was clipped by 7 bases and J by 10 bases; unmatched bases: 11. CDR1 and CDR2 from the germline V gene are LNHDA and SQIVND (reference sequence). This CDR3 is CASTPGTSGPAEQFF. In nucleotides, the CDR3 is TGTGCCAGTACCCCCGGGACTAGCGGGCCGGCGGAGCAGTTCTTC.

V usage is TRBV4-3 and J usage is TRBJ2-5, with D perhaps given as TRBD1 or TRBD2 (5 bases each). V was pared by 1 base and J by 7 bases, with 16 bases between. The CDR3 has 15 residues. Looked up from germline, CDR1 is LGHNA and CDR2 is YSLEER. The CDR3 bases are TGCGCCAGCAGCCAAGTCAGGGACCCCCGGTGGACCCAGTACTTC. The encoded protein is CASSQVRDPRWTQYF.

A few counts support this clone. The chain recombines TRBV10-3 with TRBJ2-2; possibly TRBD2 for D (5 bases). Germline-derived CDR1 and CDR2 are ENHRY and SYGVKD. The CDR3 totals 14 residues. The germline V and J ends were trimmed by 2 bases and 7 bases, with 11 bases remaining between them. The CDR3: CAISEALALGELFF. In DNA form, the CDR3 reads TGTGCCATCAGTGAGGCCCTAGCACTCGGGGAGCTGTTTTTT.

The V call is TRBV7-9, the J call TRBJ2-3, with TRBD2 matching over 8 bases. The germline gives CDR1 SEHNR, CDR2 FQNEAQ (reference sequence). V was pared by 4 bases and J by 5 bases, with 11 bases of the junction left unmatched. CDR3 size: 16 residues. CDR3 in amino acids: CASSYQFREGRDTQYF. In DNA, the CDR3 is TGTGCCAGCAGCTATCAATTCCGGGAGGGAAGAGATACGCAGTATTTT.

The genes are TRBV4-3 and TRBJ2-7, with a tentative D call TRBD1 (5 bases). CDR3 length: 13 residues. Trimming pared 1 base from V and 3 bases from J, leaving 7 bases between. Germline lookup yields CDR1 LGHNA and CDR2 YSLEER. The CDR3 DNA reads as TGCGCCAGCAGCCAAGCGCAGGGCTACGAGCAGTACTTC. It codes for CASSQAQGYEQYF.

The CDR3 coding sequence is TGTGCCAGCACACTAGCGGGGGCGAAGGATGAGCAGTTCTTC. Amino acid sequence: CASTLAGAKDEQFF. The V and J genes are TRBV6-5 and TRBJ2-1; 11 bases are a match to TRBD2. Germline V gene lookup returns CDR1 MNHEY and CDR2 SVGAGI. CDR3 length: 14 amino acids. Germline trimming cut 7 bases from V and 8 bases from J; bases unmatched to any gene: 7.

The chain carries TRBV5-1 and TRBJ2-3; 12 positions agree with TRBD2. Germline trimming cut 3 bases from V and 4 bases from J; bases unmatched to any gene: 9. From germline, CDR1 is SGHRS and CDR2 YFSETQ. The CDR3 covers 17 residues. The DNA of the CDR3 is TGCGCCAGCAGCTCTGCTTATCTAGCGGGAGGGGCAGATACGCAGTATTTT. This gives the protein CASSSAYLAGGADTQYF.

The rearrangement links TRBV13 to TRBJ2-7, with D perhaps matching TRBD1 (6 bases). The CDR3 runs 13 residues. Germline values: CDR1 PRHDT, CDR2 FYEKMQ (reference sequence). V gave up 2 bases and J gave up 7 bases, with 12 bases separating them. CDR3 nucleotides: TGTGCCAGCAGCTTACGCAGGGGCGGGGAGCAGTACTTC. Amino acid sequence: CASSLRRGGEQYF.

V and J are TRBV27 and TRBJ2-4, with no clear D. The CDR3 has 13 residues. The ends were cut back, 3 bases at V and 8 bases at J, with 11 bases in the middle. Germline V gives CDR1 MNHEY, CDR2 SMNVEV (reference sequence). CDR3 coding DNA: TGTGCCAGCAGTTTTGCCCATCAGGACATTCAGTACTTC. Encoded protein: CASSFAHQDIQYF.

The chain is built from TRBV9 and TRBJ2-1; D is uncertain. The CDR3 covers 13 residues. The germline V gene encodes CDR1 SGDLS and CDR2 YYNGEE. Between the trimmed V and J ends, which lost 3 bases and 8 bases, there was a span of 12 bases. CDR3 protein: CASSARYVDEQFF. CDR3 sequence (DNA): TGTGCCAGCAGCGCCAGATACGTGGATGAGCAGTTCTTC.

The chain has TRBV28 and TRBJ1-5; D perhaps matches TRBD1 (5 bases). Germline V lookup: CDR1 MDHEN, CDR2 SYDVKM. Between the trimmed V and J ends, which lost 5 bases and 2 bases, there was a span of 13 bases. The CDR3 has 15 amino acids. The CDR3 region has the DNA TGTGCCAGCAGTACTCAGGGTAGCGGCAATCAGCCCCAGCATTTT. Its protein is CASSTQGSGNQPQHF.

This clone was counted between two and nine times. CDR3 in DNA: TGCAGCGTCGCGACTAGCGGGGGCAAAAACATTCAGTACTTC. Amino acid sequence: CSVATSGGKNIQYF. J is TRBJ2-4 and V is TRBV29-1, with TRBD2 matching 12 bases. The CDR3 spans 14 residues. The trim removed 6 bases at V and 3 bases at J, leaving 3 bases unmatched. Germline CDR1 and CDR2: SQVTM and ANQGSEA.

This clone was counted a few times. This rearrangement joins TRBV29-1 to TRBJ2-3; D remains ambiguous. V lost 8 bases, J lost 4 bases, and 22 bases lay in between. The CDR3 consists of 15 residues. The V gene's germline CDR1 is SQVTM and CDR2 ANQGSEA. CDR3 protein: CSTRLTATSADTQYF. In nucleotides, the CDR3 is TGCAGCACCCGACTCACGGCTACGAGCGCAGATACGCAGTATTTT.